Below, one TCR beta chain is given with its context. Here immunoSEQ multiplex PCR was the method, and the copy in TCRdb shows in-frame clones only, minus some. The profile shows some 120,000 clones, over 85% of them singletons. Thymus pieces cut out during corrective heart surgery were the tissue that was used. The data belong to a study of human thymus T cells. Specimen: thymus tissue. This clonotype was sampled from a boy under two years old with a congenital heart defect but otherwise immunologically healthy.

CDR3 residues: CASSQGVKGKNIQYF. CDR3 sequence (DNA): TGCGCCAGCAGCCAAGGGGTTAAGGGCAAAAACATTCAGTACTTC. This chain links TRBV4-3 with TRBJ2-4; D gene uncertain. The CDR3 loop spans 15 amino acids. V gave up 1 base and J gave up 3 bases, with 10 bases separating them. Germline CDR1 and CDR2: LGHNA and YSLEER.